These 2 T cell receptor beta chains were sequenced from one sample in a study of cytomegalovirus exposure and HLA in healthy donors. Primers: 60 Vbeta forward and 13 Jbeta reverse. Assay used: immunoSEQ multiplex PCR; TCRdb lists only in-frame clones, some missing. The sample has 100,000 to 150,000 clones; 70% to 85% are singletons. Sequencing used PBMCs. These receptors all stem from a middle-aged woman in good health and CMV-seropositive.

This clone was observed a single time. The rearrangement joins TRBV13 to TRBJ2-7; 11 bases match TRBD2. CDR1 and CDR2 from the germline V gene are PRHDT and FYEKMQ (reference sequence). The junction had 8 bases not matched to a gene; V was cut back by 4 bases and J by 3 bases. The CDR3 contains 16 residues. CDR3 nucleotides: TGTGCCAGCAGCTCGACCTTAGCGGGGGGGAGCTACGAGCAGTACTTC. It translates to CASSSTLAGGSYEQYF.

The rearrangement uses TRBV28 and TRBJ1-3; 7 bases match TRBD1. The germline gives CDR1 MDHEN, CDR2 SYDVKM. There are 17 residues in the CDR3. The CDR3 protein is CTKPGQPPVWRGNTIYF. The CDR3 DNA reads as TGTACAAAACCGGGACAGCCCCCCGTTTGGCGAGGAAACACCATATATTTT.